What follows are 13 T cell receptor beta chains derived from one specimen sequenced in a study of T-cell memory formation after mild COVID-19. TCRdb recomputed calls from the 5' RACE reads with MiXCR, one row per CDR3 protein. The table includes about 170,000 distinct CDR3 sequences, over 10% detected once. The sample was PBMCs or a T cell subset sorted from them (not recorded which). The receptors originated from a man between 18 and 35 years old who had mild COVID-19 (a few samples of this study predate the infection). Cell type and time point are not known.

As regards this clonotype: Its ends do not fully match the called genes, so a read error is possible. The V call is TRBV29-1, the J call TRBJ1-1, with 8 bases that match TRBD1. The V gene's germline CDR1 is SQVTM and CDR2 ANQGSEA. The CDR3 is made up of 13 amino acids. CDR3 region: CSVRGQVSTEAFF. DNA of the CDR3: TGCAGCGTTCGGGGACAGGTATCCACTGAAGCATTCTTT.

This clonotype occurred many times. The V and J genes are TRBV5-1 and TRBJ2-2, with D perhaps TRBD1 (6 bases). Germline V lookup: CDR1 SGHRS, CDR2 YFSETQ. The CDR3 spans 16 residues. The ends were cut back, 4 bases at V and 2 bases at J, with 15 bases in the middle. The CDR3 DNA reads as TGCGCCAGCAGCCAAGCTGGACAGATAAACACCGGGGAGCTGTTTTTT. Protein: CASSQAGQINTGELFF.

This sequence joins TRBV5-1 and TRBJ2-5; TRBD1 or TRBD2 may be the D gene (5 bases each). The CDR3 runs to 13 residues. V lost 4 bases and J lost 7, with 14 bases in between. In germline, CDR1 is SGHRS, CDR2 YFSETQ. The CDR3 DNA is TGCGCCAGCAGCCCGGGGCAGCGATGGACCCAGTACTTC. Protein product: CASSPGQRWTQYF.

This rearrangement joins TRBV29-1 to TRBJ1-2, with unresolved D. Germline CDR1 is SQVTM and CDR2 is ANQGSEA. V was shortened by 8 bases and J by 8 bases, with 15 bases between the two germline ends. CDR3 length equals 11 residues. The CDR3 bases are TGCAGCATAGGACCGGAGGACGGCTACACCTTC. Translated, it gives CSIGPEDGYTF.

This clonotype has at least ten counts. The V gene is TRBV4-2, the J gene TRBJ2-3, with TRBD2 identical over 8 bases. V lost 3 bases to trimming and J lost 0 bases; unmatched junction nucleotides: 2. CDR1 is LGHNA, CDR2 YNFKEQ, per germline. CDR3 length: 15 residues. The CDR3 bases are TGTGCCAGCAGCCAGAAGCGGGGGAGCACAGATACGCAGTATTTT. It is translated as CASSQKRGSTDTQYF.

This clonotype was counted ten times or more. The chain couples TRBV5-6 to TRBJ2-7; the D call may be TRBD1 or TRBD2 (5 bases each). The ends were cut back, 2 bases at V and 2 bases at J, with 11 bases in the middle. The CDR3 extends over 14 amino acids. The germline gives CDR1 SGHDT, CDR2 YYEEEE. CDR3 region: CASSFRDATYEQYV. As DNA, the CDR3 is TGTGCCAGCAGCTTCCGGGACGCCACCTACGAGCAGTACGTC.

There are many counts of this clonotype. The rearrangement joins TRBV7-2 to TRBJ2-7, with D possibly being TRBD1 (6 bases). This CDR3 is 14 amino acids long. V was clipped by 0 bases and J by 2 bases, with 8 bases between them. Germline CDR1 and CDR2: SGHTA and FQGNSA. In nucleotides, the CDR3 is TGTGCCAGCAGCTTAGCGGCAGGGGCCTACGAGCAGTACGTC. Its protein is CASSLAAGAYEQYV.

At least ten counts were recorded for this clonotype. This chain joins TRBV24-1 and TRBJ2-7; D gene uncertain. V lost 4 bases and J lost 3, with 18 bases in between. The CDR3 consists of 16 residues. Germline values: CDR1 KGHDR, CDR2 SFDVKD. In DNA, the CDR3 is TGTGCCACCAGTGACCCCCGACGGAGAGGATTCTACGAGCAGTACTTC. Protein: CATSDPRRRGFYEQYF.

This clonotype was counted a few times. The chain couples TRBV7-6 to TRBJ2-5; either TRBD1 or TRBD2 may fit D (5 bases each). Per the germline V gene, CDR1 is SGHVS and CDR2 is FNYEAQ. This CDR3 has 17 residues. V was clipped by 4 bases and J by 5 bases, with 23 bases between them. In DNA form, the CDR3 reads TGTGCCAGCAGCTCACCAGACCCGGGACCCAGGAGGGAGACCCAGTACTTC. Protein product: CASSSPDPGPRRETQYF.

This sequence joins TRBV11-2 and TRBJ2-5, with 7 bases identical to TRBD1. With 2 bases clipped from V and 5 bases from J, the junction kept 5 bases outside the gene matches. Germline V gene data show CDR1 as SGHAT and CDR2 as FQNNGV. The CDR3 is 14 residues long. CDR3 sequence: CASSLRGRKETQYF. The CDR3 nucleotides read TGTGCCAGCAGCTTAAGGGGGCGCAAGGAGACCCAGTACTTC. Filled out from reference TRBV11-2 and TRBJ2-5, the complete variable domain reads EAGVAQSPRYKIIEKRQSVAFWCNPISGHATLYWYQQILGQGPKLLIQFQNNGVVDDSQLPKDRFSAERLKGVDSTLKIQPAKLEDSAVYLCASSLRGRKETQYFGPGTRLLVL.

This clonotype turned up a few times. CDR3 in DNA: TGTGCCAGCAGCTTAGCGCGGACAGGGTCCAACACCGGGGAGCTGTTTTTT. It yields the protein CASSLARTGSNTGELFF. The rearrangement links TRBV7-9 to TRBJ2-2; 8 bases are shared with TRBD1. Germline loops: CDR1 SEHNR, CDR2 FQNEAQ (reference sequence). The CDR3 runs to 17 residues. J gave up 2 bases and V 0 bases, and 5 bases lay outside the gene matches.

The J gene is TRBJ1-6, the V gene TRBV5-1; no reliable D call. V dropped 2 bases and J dropped 7 bases, with 7 bases sitting between them. This CDR3 has 13 residues. Per germline, CDR1 SGHRS and CDR2 YFSETQ. The CDR3 DNA follows: TGCGCCAGCAGCTTCAGGCGGAATTCACCCCTCCACTTT. Amino acid sequence: CASSFRRNSPLHF. Based on the CDR3 plus reference TRBV5-1 and TRBJ1-6, the full variable domain is KAGVTQTPRYLIKTRGQQVTLSCSPISGHRSVSWYQQTPGQGLQFLFEYFSETQRNKGNFPGRFSGRQFSNSRSEMNVSTLELGDSALYLCASSFRRNSPLHFGNGTRLTVT.

The gene calls are TRBV20-1 and TRBJ2-6, with D uncertain. This CDR3 is built from 15 residues. The V gene lost 2 bases and the J gene lost 0 bases, with 8 bases spanning the gap. Germline V gives CDR1 DFQATT, CDR2 SNEGSKA (reference sequence). In nucleotides, the CDR3 is TGCAGTGCTAGACCAGGAAGCTCTGGGGCCAACGTCCTGACTTTC. Protein: CSARPGSSGANVLTF.